The 30 T cell receptor beta chains below all came from one sample that was sequenced in a study of T cells after yellow fever vaccination. MiXCR was run by TCRdb on the 5' RACE reads, yielding one entry per CDR3 protein. The repertoire includes about 580,000 distinct CDR3 sequences, around a sixth of them detected once, and 17% sits in the top ten. This material consisted of PBMCs, taken 5 to 6 days after the first yellow fever vaccination. Every receptor here comes from a man aged 18-30 years who received the YFV17D yellow fever vaccine.

V gene TRBV4-3 combines with J gene TRBJ2-5, with D unresolved. The CDR3 contains 15 residues. The ends were cut back, 1 base at V and 5 bases at J, with 14 bases in the middle. CDR1 is LGHNA, CDR2 YSLEER, per germline. The CDR3 DNA reads TGCGCCAGCAGCCAAGCCGCCGGGTTCTCGGAGACCCAGTACTTC. Amino acids: CASSQAAGFSETQYF.

The genes are TRBV6-1 and TRBJ1-4, with D possibly being TRBD1 (5 bases). CDR3 length: 14 amino acids. Germline-derived CDR1 and CDR2 are MNHNS and SASEGT. V was pared by 6 bases and J by 7 bases, with 15 bases between. The CDR3: CASSRRDRGEKLFF. DNA for the CDR3: TGTGCCAGCAGCCGCCGGGACCGCGGTGAAAAACTGTTTTTT.

The chain has TRBV19 and TRBJ2-1, with a possible D match to TRBD2 (5 bases). The CDR3 has 13 residues. Germline V CDR1 and CDR2: LNHDA, SQIVND (reference sequence). Deletions cut 4 bases from V and 4 bases from J, with 8 bases between. In nucleotides, the CDR3 is TGTGCCAGTAGTAACGGGGAGTACAATGAGCAGTTCTTC. Protein: CASSNGEYNEQFF.

This rearrangement joins TRBV4-3 to TRBJ2-2; the D gene could be TRBD1 or TRBD2 (5 bases each). This CDR3 spans 14 amino acids. V lost 0 bases and J 8 bases, leaving 10 bases between the germline ends. From germline, CDR1 is LGHNA and CDR2 YSLEER. CDR3 nucleotides: TGCGCCAGCAGCCAAGAGGGATGGGGGGGGGAGCTGTTTTTT. Translated, it gives CASSQEGWGGELFF.

J is TRBJ2-3 and V is TRBV4-2; 12 nucleotides match TRBD2. The CDR3 consists of 18 residues. The V segment lost 1 base and the J segment 1 base; nucleotides outside the gene matches: 6. Germline CDR1 reads LGHNA; CDR2 reads YNFKEQ. The DNA of the CDR3 is TGTGCCAGCAGCCAAGGGACTAGCGGGGACTTACGCACAGATACGCAGTATTTT. Its translation is CASSQGTSGDLRTDTQYF.

This clonotype came up a few times. CDR3 sequence reads: CANQAGQFTEAFF. The CDR3 coding sequence is TGTGCCAACCAAGCGGGACAGTTTACTGAAGCTTTCTTT. This chain uses TRBV10-3 with TRBJ1-1, with TRBD1 matching over 7 bases. Germline CDR1 and CDR2: ENHRY and SYGVKD. V lost 10 bases, J lost 5 bases, and 10 bases stayed unmatched. There are 13 residues in the CDR3.

The gene calls are TRBV6-2 or TRBV6-3 and TRBJ2-7; maybe TRBD1 (5 bases). CDR3 length: 13 amino acids. Germline-derived CDR1 and CDR2 are MNHEY and SVGEGT. The V gene lost 8 bases and the J gene lost 6 bases, with 17 bases spanning the gap. CDR3 DNA: TGTGCCAGCGGAACCGCCAGGGTTGGCGAGCAGTACTTC. Translated, it gives CASGTARVGEQYF.

The CDR3 sequence: CASSGLAGGNEQFF. CDR3 DNA: TGTGCCAGCAGTGGACTAGCGGGGGGTAATGAGCAGTTCTTC. The rearrangement links TRBV6-1 to TRBJ2-1; the match to TRBD2 covers 13 bases. Germline V gives CDR1 MNHNS, CDR2 SASEGT. CDR3 length: 14 residues. Unmatched junction bases numbered 1, after V lost 4 bases and J lost 7 bases.

DNA of the CDR3: TGTGCCAGCACAAAGGGCCAGGGATGGCCGTACTTC. Residues: CASTKGQGWPYF. V and J are TRBV12-3 or TRBV12-4 and TRBJ2-7, with TRBD1 as a possible D gene (5 bases). Trimming took off 7 bases at V and 12 bases at J, with 19 bases between the two ends. The CDR3 contains 12 residues.

The chain joins TRBV20-1 to TRBJ1-2; TRBD1 matches at 8 bases. J was trimmed by 4 bases and V by 6 bases; bases with no gene match: 7. This CDR3 spans 13 amino acids. Germline CDR1 is DFQATT and CDR2 is SNEGSKA (reference sequence). CDR3 DNA sequence: TGCAGTGCGTGGGACAGGAGTTCCTATGGCTACACCTTC. This translates into CSAWDRSSYGYTF.

This clonotype appeared a few times. The chain joins TRBV20-1 to TRBJ2-5; 12 bases match TRBD1. The CDR3 runs 16 residues. The V segment lost 5 bases and the J segment 4 bases; nucleotides outside the gene matches: 11. Per the germline V gene, CDR1 is DFQATT and CDR2 is SNEGSKA (reference sequence). The CDR3 sequence is CSAVHRGTGGGETQYF. DNA for the CDR3: TGCAGTGCTGTACACCGTGGGACAGGGGGCGGAGAGACCCAGTACTTC.

This clonotype occurred a few times. This sequence joins TRBV7-9 and TRBJ2-7, with D unclear. Per the germline V gene, CDR1 is SEHNR and CDR2 is FQNEAQ (reference sequence). V was shortened by 5 bases and J by 5 bases, with 10 bases between the two germline ends. There are 12 residues in the CDR3. The CDR3 DNA reads TGTGCCAGCAGCGACTCAGAGGACGAGCAGTACTTC. Translating it yields CASSDSEDEQYF.

The chain joins TRBV11-3 to TRBJ2-5; D is uncertain. CDR1 is SGHNT and CDR2 is YENEEA in the germline V gene. V lost 5 bases and J 3 bases, leaving 10 bases between the germline ends. This CDR3 region has 13 residues. The CDR3 DNA sequence: TGTGCCAGCAGCCGCGGACCAAAAGAGACCCAGTACTTC. It codes for CASSRGPKETQYF.

V usage is TRBV7-2 and J usage is TRBJ2-3, with a weak D call TRBD1 (6 bases). The germline gives CDR1 SGHTA, CDR2 FQGNSA. The CDR3 sequence is 16 residues long. The V end was cut by 3 bases, the J end by 4 bases, with 17 bases between. Written as DNA, the CDR3 is TGTGCCAGCAGCTTTCTGGGACAAGGACACGCAGATACGCAGTATTTT. Amino acids: CASSFLGQGHADTQYF.

This clonotype was seen a few times. This chain connects TRBV5-6 to TRBJ2-2; possibly TRBD2 for D (6 bases). The CDR3 is made up of 16 amino acids. The V gene lost 0 bases and the J gene lost 1 base, with 10 bases spanning the gap. Per the germline V gene, CDR1 is SGHDT and CDR2 is YYEEEE. The CDR3 here is CASSLDRRVNTGELFF. The CDR3 bases are TGTGCCAGCAGCTTGGACCGGAGGGTGAACACCGGGGAGCTGTTTTTT.

This clonotype showed up just a few times. The rearrangement uses TRBV5-1 and TRBJ2-7; no definite D call. Between the trimmed V and J ends, which lost 3 bases and 3 bases, there was a span of 10 bases. The germline V gene has CDR1 SGHRS and CDR2 YFSETQ. The CDR3 spans 13 residues. The CDR3 DNA reads as TGCGCCAGCAGCTCGGAATCCCTCTACGAGCAGTACTTC. It encodes CASSSESLYEQYF.

This clonotype showed up just a few times. The chain has TRBV18 and TRBJ2-4; D not resolved. The V and J ends lost 0 bases and 7 bases respectively, with 13 bases between them. CDR3 size: 15 residues. Germline values: CDR1 KGHSH, CDR2 LQKENI. The CDR3 coding sequence is TGTGCCAGCTCACCACCCCCATACGGCCTTAACATTCAGTACTTC. Translated, it gives CASSPPPYGLNIQYF.

This clonotype was detected a few times. V gene TRBV7-9 combines with J gene TRBJ2-6; the D gene is possibly TRBD2 (6 bases). With 2 bases removed from V and 0 bases from J, the gap between germline ends came to 11 bases. Germline-derived CDR1 and CDR2 are SEHNR and FQNEAQ (reference sequence). The CDR3 covers 17 residues. CDR3 in amino acids: CASSLPGLSSGANVLTF. As DNA, the CDR3 is TGTGCCAGCAGCTTACCCGGACTAAGCTCTGGGGCCAACGTCCTGACTTTC.

This clonotype was observed a handful of times. The chain combines TRBV12-3 or TRBV12-4 with TRBJ2-1; 9 nucleotides line up with TRBD2. The CDR3 extends over 13 amino acids. V was pared by 5 bases and J by 8 bases, with 4 bases of the junction left unmatched. As DNA, the CDR3 is TGTGCCAGCAGTGACCTAGCGGGGTATGAGCAGTTCTTC. Amino acids: CASSDLAGYEQFF.

Only a few counts were recorded for this clonotype. The chain has TRBV20-1 and TRBJ2-3; D not resolved. The CDR3 is 12 residues long. Germline values: CDR1 DFQATT, CDR2 SNEGSKA (reference sequence). Trimming left V 5 bases short and J 0 bases short, with 6 bases between. The CDR3 DNA sequence: TGCAGTGCTCTCCCTAGCACAGATACGCAGTATTTT. It translates to CSALPSTDTQYF.

Ten or more counts support this clonotype. This chain links TRBV4-2 with TRBJ2-5; D unclear. The germline gives CDR1 LGHNA, CDR2 YNFKEQ. The V and J ends lost 0 bases and 5 bases respectively, with 7 bases between them. The CDR3 is 13 amino acids. CDR3 protein: CASSQERLETQYF. The CDR3 nucleotides read TGTGCCAGCAGCCAAGAGCGTCTCGAGACCCAGTACTTC.

The chain carries TRBV12-3 or TRBV12-4 and TRBJ2-3; 8 bases line up with TRBD1. The CDR3 is made up of 14 amino acids. V was pared by 6 bases and J by 4 bases, with 6 bases of the junction left unmatched. CDR3 nucleotide sequence: TGTGCCAGCAGATCAGGGGGCTTCCCAGATACGCAGTATTTT. This encodes CASRSGGFPDTQYF.

V and J are TRBV20-1 and TRBJ2-1; D is unresolved. V was trimmed by 6 bases and J by 4 bases, leaving 19 bases between them. The CDR3 is made up of 15 amino acids. CDR1 and CDR2 (germline): DFQATT, SNEGSKA (reference sequence). The CDR3 coding sequence is TGCAGTGCCCCTTCGACCCATTGGGTATACAATGAGCAGTTCTTC. It yields the protein CSAPSTHWVYNEQFF.

Details on this clonotype: This may stem from a read error, because a much larger clone lies one nucleotide away. The chain couples TRBV5-1 to TRBJ2-7; D ambiguous. V lost 5 bases and J lost 2, with 11 bases in between. Germline-derived CDR1 and CDR2 are SGHRS and YFSETQ. This CDR3 spans 13 amino acids. The CDR3 DNA is TGCGCCAGCAGATTGCAACCGACCTACGAGCAGTACTTC. Protein sequence: CASRLQPTYEQYF. The full variable domain, completed using reference TRBV5-1 and TRBJ2-7, is KAGVTQTPRYLIKTRGQQVTLSCSPISGHRSVSWYQQTPGQGLQFLFEYFSETQRNKGNFPGRFSGRQFSNSRSEMNVSTLELGDSALYLCASRLQPTYEQYFGPGTRLTVT.

This clonotype was seen a handful of times. The chain links TRBV12-3 or TRBV12-4 to TRBJ2-3; D not certain. Between the trimmed V and J ends, which lost 6 bases and 3 bases, there was a span of 7 bases. The CDR3 totals 12 residues. The CDR3 coding sequence is TGTGCCAGCAGGTGGTGGACAGATACGCAGTATTTT. It encodes CASRWWTDTQYF.

This clonotype occurred a few times. V usage is TRBV12-3 or TRBV12-4 and J usage is TRBJ1-2; unclear D gene. V lost 3 bases and J lost 2, with 10 bases in between. The CDR3 contains 14 residues. The CDR3 DNA reads as TGTGCCAGCAGTTTGGGAGGACGGAACTATGGCTACACCTTC. Encoded protein: CASSLGGRNYGYTF.

A few counts support this clonotype. V and J are TRBV7-2 and TRBJ2-5; possibly TRBD1 or TRBD2 for D (6 bases each). V was clipped by 5 bases and J by 4 bases, with 20 bases between them. CDR1 SGHTA and CDR2 FQGNSA come from the germline V gene. This CDR3 spans 16 amino acids. DNA of the CDR3: TGTGCCAGCAGCCGCAGAACAGGGAGGCAGGGAGAGACCCAGTACTTC. This sequence encodes CASSRRTGRQGETQYF.

The sample holds a few counts of this clonotype. The chain recombines TRBV18 with TRBJ1-1; D remains ambiguous. V lost 5 bases and J 10 bases, leaving 17 bases between the germline ends. Germline V gives CDR1 KGHSH, CDR2 LQKENI. There are 13 residues in the CDR3. The CDR3 DNA is TGTGCCAGCTCAGCAGACATGCCACTGGGAGCTTTCTTT. Protein sequence: CASSADMPLGAFF.

This clonotype was observed at least ten times. The J gene is TRBJ2-5, the V gene TRBV7-2; D remains ambiguous. CDR3 length: 16 amino acids. In germline, CDR1 is SGHTA, CDR2 FQGNSA. Trimming took 3 bases from V and 5 from J, leaving 19 bases between them. CDR3 protein: CASSFSPASNGETQYF. CDR3 in DNA: TGTGCCAGCAGCTTTAGCCCGGCCTCAAACGGGGAGACCCAGTACTTC.

This clonotype turned up a few times. The chain couples TRBV30 to TRBJ1-2, with a weak D call TRBD1 (5 bases). The CDR3 consists of 13 residues. Germline V lookup: CDR1 GTSNPN, CDR2 SVGIG (reference sequence). Trimming removed 3 bases from V and 1 base from J, with 9 bases in between. This CDR3 reads CAWSQGYNYGYTF. The CDR3 DNA is TGTGCCTGGAGCCAGGGTTATAACTATGGCTACACCTTC.